This T cell receptor beta chain was captured by sequencing in a study of blood T cell repertoires in COVID-19 (dated by TCRdb to 2020 to 2022). About the full investigation: Samples covering the acute and convalescent phases of COVID-19 were provided by collaborators in the United States, Italy and Spain. The dataset comprised deeply sampled blood TCRbeta repertoires from subjects exposed to, actively infected with, or recovered from COVID-19. The material from the prospective study consisted of cDNA or gDNA derived from T cells, B-cell-depleted T cells, or PBMCs. Where available, HLA class I and class II types were obtained from metadata supplied by the sample provider rather than from assay-based typing. The repertoires were released in a freely available public database intended as a resource for research on the immune response to SARS-CoV-2. A de-identified subject ID, COVID-19 status, age in years and sex were almost always included in the sample metadata. Samples came from the ongoing ImmuneRACE study (first 160 participants) plus 1,254 subjects from 6 global collaborators. The study at large found these results: How much clinical and demographic metadata was included differed by source and by participant, and the metadata was provided uncurated.

At one collaborating source in Seattle, patients were enrolled during active infection and were followed longitudinally through the course of disease. Whole blood was collected in K2EDTA tubes by collaborating institutions according to the institutions' own protocols. For TCRbeta analysis, collaborators shipped samples as frozen whole blood, isolated PBMCs, or DNA extracted from either of those sample types. CDR1 and CDR2 are read off the germline V gene (reference sequence) as LNHDA and SQIVND. Taken from cysteine to phenylalanine, the CDR3 has 15 residues. Just the 45-base CDR3 DNA is kept, in frame starting at base 1. The immunoSEQ Assay, a bias-controlled multiplex PCR, was used to amplify TCRbeta CDR3 regions from genomic DNA. Concerning the study's data processing: The number of nucleated cells in each sample was estimated by amplification of reference gene primers within the assay. To quantify the absolute abundance of each unique TCRbeta CDR3 rearrangement, sequence reads were collapsed and filtered. For each sample, productive Simpson clonality was calculated as the square root of Simpson's diversity index across productive rearrangements. TCRdb stores this immuneACCESS table with in-frame sequences only. Part of the clones is absent; in the studies checked, under half of the shortfall reflects unresolved V genes, and no reason is known for the rest. That table gives V, J and clone size, and the DNA gave D and trimming. The sample includes about 360,000 clones, with approximately 86% observed a single time. Of the sample, just over 7% falls within the top ten clones.

Turning to this clone: It lacks a known antigen. At one end, the junction sequence differs from germline, possibly due to a read error.

The sequence joins TRBV19 to TRBJ2-7, with 11 bases aligning to TRBD2. Input material: peripheral blood. The sequence derives from a woman aged 55-70 years with COVID-19, enrolled during active disease. At the DNA level, the sequence is TGTGCCAGTAGAATAGCGGGGGGGAATACTTACGAGCAGTACTTC. Translated, this gives CASRIAGGNTYEQYF.